This entry lists 14 T cell receptor beta chains sequenced from one sample in a study of blood T cell repertoires in COVID-19. Profiling relied on immunoSEQ multiplex PCR, and the TCRdb table lists in-frame clones only, not all of them. The sample lists over 350,000 clones; around nine tenths were seen once. Sequences were obtained from PBMCs or T cells enriched from blood (not recorded which). All receptors derive from a woman aged 45-65 years who had recovered from COVID-19.

This clone was observed a single time. The chain uses TRBV10-3 and TRBJ2-2; D unresolved. Germline loops: CDR1 ENHRY, CDR2 SYGVKD. The CDR3 is made up of 14 amino acids. The V gene lost 5 bases and the J gene lost 0 bases, with 7 bases spanning the gap. DNA of the CDR3: TGTGCCATCAGTAGTACAGCGAACACCGGGGAGCTGTTTTTT. Encoded protein: CAISSTANTGELFF.

The rearrangement links TRBV9 to TRBJ2-5; 7 bases agree with TRBD1. The length of the CDR3 is 14 residues. Germline assignment: CDR1 SGDLS and CDR2 YYNGEE. The V segment lost 0 bases and the J segment 6 bases; nucleotides outside the gene matches: 5. The CDR3 region has the DNA TGTGCCAGCAGCGTAGCTGAGGGGGCAAAGACCCAGTACTTC. Its protein is CASSVAEGAKTQYF.

The DNA for the CDR3 is TGTGCCTGGAGCGGAGCGGGGAGGGTGAACAATGAGCAGTTCTTC. As protein: CAWSGAGRVNNEQFF. The J gene is TRBJ2-1, the V gene TRBV30; 7 bases are shared with TRBD2. Germline trimming cut 3 bases from V and 5 bases from J; bases unmatched to any gene: 10. Per the germline V gene, CDR1 is GTSNPN and CDR2 is SVGIG (reference sequence). This CDR3 is built from 15 residues.

The chain has TRBV9 and TRBJ2-3; perhaps TRBD2 as D (6 bases). Per germline, CDR1 SGDLS and CDR2 YYNGEE. Trimming cost V 1 base and J 4 bases, with 13 bases left between them. This CDR3 is 15 amino acids long. The CDR3 reads CASSVLVGGADTQYF. The DNA of the CDR3 is TGTGCCAGCAGCGTATTGGTGGGGGGTGCAGATACGCAGTATTTT.

The chain combines TRBV4-1 with TRBJ2-1; 7 bases are shared with TRBD2. Germline CDR1 is MGHRA and CDR2 is YSYEKL. V lost 5 bases, J lost 9 bases, and 19 bases stayed unmatched. The CDR3 covers 17 residues. The CDR3 loop is CASSIGGGGGIIGEQFF. The CDR3 DNA sequence: TGCGCCAGCAGCATAGGCGGGGGAGGAGGGATTATCGGTGAGCAGTTCTTC.

The chain is built from TRBV14 and TRBJ1-2; D call uncertain. The CDR3 is made up of 14 amino acids. V lost 0 bases, J lost 8 bases, and 13 bases lay in between. Germline CDR1 is SGHDN and CDR2 is FVKESK. CDR3 sequence (DNA): TGTGCCAGCAGCCAAGAGTGGGGAGGCGGCGGCTACACCTTC. Encoded protein: CASSQEWGGGGYTF. Full variable domain (missing parts from reference TRBV14 and TRBJ1-2): EAGVTQFPSHSVIEKGQTVTLRCDPISGHDNLYWYRRVMGKEIKFLLHFVKESKQDESGMPNNRFLAERTGGTYSTLKVQPAELEDSGVYFCASSQEWGGGGYTFGSGTRLTVV.

J is TRBJ2-5 and V is TRBV7-2; TRBD2 agrees at 14 bases. The CDR3 covers 18 residues. V gave up 0 bases and J gave up 5 bases; unmatched junction bases: 8. Germline loops: CDR1 SGHTA, CDR2 FQGNSA. CDR3 nucleotide sequence: TGTGCCAGCAGCTTAGCCCCGACTAGCGGGGGGGCGAGGGAGACCCAGTACTTC. It encodes CASSLAPTSGGARETQYF.

The CDR3 sequence is CASSLGGRSYNEQFF. The CDR3 DNA reads as TGTGCCAGCAGCTTAGGGGGGCGGTCCTACAATGAGCAGTTCTTC. The chain carries TRBV7-9 and TRBJ2-1, with D tentatively TRBD1 (6 bases). The CDR3 spans 15 residues. From germline, CDR1 is SEHNR and CDR2 FQNEAQ (reference sequence). The ends were cut back, 1 base at V and 1 base at J, with 8 bases in the middle. The full variable domain, rest sourced from reference TRBV7-9 and TRBJ2-1, is DTGVSQNPRHKITKRGQNVTFRCDPISEHNRLYWYRQTLGQGPEFLTYFQNEAQLEKSRLLSDRFSAERPKGSFSTLEIQRTEQGDSAMYLCASSLGGRSYNEQFFGPGTRLTVL.

The J gene is TRBJ2-5, the V gene TRBV7-2; D is perhaps TRBD2 (6 bases). This CDR3 contains 19 residues. Germline loops: CDR1 SGHTA, CDR2 FQGNSA. V shed 5 bases and J shed 1 base, with 26 bases lying between them. The CDR3 nucleotides read TGTGCCAGCAGCCTCCTCCCCGTTGGCGGGGTTCAACGCCAAGAGACCCAGTACTTC. Translating gives CASSLLPVGGVQRQETQYF.

V and J are TRBV5-6 and TRBJ2-1; D perhaps matches TRBD1 (6 bases). The CDR3 totals 14 residues. Trimming shortened V by 3 bases and J by 3 bases, and 10 bases separated the two germline ends. CDR1 is SGHDT, CDR2 YYEEEE, per germline. The CDR3 nucleotides read TGTGCCAGCAGCTCCGGGACAAACTACAATGAGCAGTTCTTC. This translates into CASSSGTNYNEQFF.

CDR3 in DNA: TGTGCCAGCAGCTTAGAACCGGGATCTAGGCCCCAGCATTTT. The encoded protein is CASSLEPGSRPQHF. The gene calls are TRBV7-8 and TRBJ1-5; no firm D call. The CDR3 runs to 14 residues. Germline CDR1 SGHVS, CDR2 FQNEAQ. Deletions cut 1 base from V and 9 bases from J, with 13 bases between.

The CDR3 bases are TGTGCCTGGAGTGTACAGGACCGGACTGAAGCTTTCTTT. As protein: CAWSVQDRTEAFF. The V and J genes are TRBV30 and TRBJ1-1; perhaps TRBD1 as D (5 bases). Germline CDR1 reads GTSNPN; CDR2 reads SVGIG (reference sequence). V lost 0 bases to trimming and J lost 5 bases, with 10 bases between them. The CDR3 runs 13 residues.

This chain links TRBV14 with TRBJ2-5; 7 bases are shared with TRBD2. V shed 1 base and J 5 bases; nucleotides not matched to a gene: 7. The CDR3 is 15 residues long. Per the germline V gene, CDR1 is SGHDN and CDR2 is FVKESK. The DNA for the CDR3 is TGTGCCAGCAGCCAAGGCGGGACTAAGTGGGAGACCCAGTACTTC. It is translated as CASSQGGTKWETQYF.

V is TRBV12-3 or TRBV12-4 and J is TRBJ1-1; D possibly corresponds to TRBD1 (5 bases). This CDR3 contains 13 residues. V dropped 4 bases and J dropped 5 bases, with 11 bases sitting between them. The CDR3 sequence is CASSYRAGTEAFF. For the CDR3, the DNA is TGTGCCAGCAGTTATAGGGCAGGGACTGAAGCTTTCTTT.